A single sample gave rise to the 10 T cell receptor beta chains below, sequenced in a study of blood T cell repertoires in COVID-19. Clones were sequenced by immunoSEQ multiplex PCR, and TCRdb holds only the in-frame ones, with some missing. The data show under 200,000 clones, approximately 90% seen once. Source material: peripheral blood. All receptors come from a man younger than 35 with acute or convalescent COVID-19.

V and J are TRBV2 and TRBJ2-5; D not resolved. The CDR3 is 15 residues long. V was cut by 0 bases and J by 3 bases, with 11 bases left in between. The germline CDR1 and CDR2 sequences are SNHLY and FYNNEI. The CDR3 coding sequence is TGTGCCAGCAGTGAAGCGACTCCGACCAAAGAGACCCAGTACTTC. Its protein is CASSEATPTKETQYF. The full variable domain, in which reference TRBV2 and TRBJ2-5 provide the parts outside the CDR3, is EPEVTQTPSHQVTQMGQEVILRCVPISNHLYFYWYRQILGQKVEFLVSFYNNEISEKSEIFDDQFSVERPDGSNFTLKIRSTKLEDSAMYFCASSEATPTKETQYFGPGTRLLVL.

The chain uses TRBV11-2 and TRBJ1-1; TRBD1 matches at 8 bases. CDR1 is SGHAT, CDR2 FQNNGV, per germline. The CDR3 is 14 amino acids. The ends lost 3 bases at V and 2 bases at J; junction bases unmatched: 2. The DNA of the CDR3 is TGTGCCAGCAGCTTCAGGGGGCTAAACACTGAAGCTTTCTTT. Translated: CASSFRGLNTEAFF.

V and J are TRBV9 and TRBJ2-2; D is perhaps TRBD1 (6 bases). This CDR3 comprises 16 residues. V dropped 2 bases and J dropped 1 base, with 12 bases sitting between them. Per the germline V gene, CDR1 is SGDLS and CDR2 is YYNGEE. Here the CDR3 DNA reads TGTGCCAGCAGCGTTGAAACAGGGAGGAACACCGGGGAGCTGTTTTTT. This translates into CASSVETGRNTGELFF.

CDR3 amino acids: CASSTGTSGSVTGELFF. Written as DNA, the CDR3 is TGTGCCAGCAGCACCGGGACTAGCGGGAGTGTGACCGGGGAGCTGTTTTTT. The chain joins TRBV5-4 to TRBJ2-2; 14 nucleotides agree with TRBD2. In germline, CDR1 is SGHNT, CDR2 YYREEE (reference sequence). CDR3 length: 17 amino acids. The V gene end was trimmed by 4 bases and the J gene end by 5 bases; junction bases not matched to a gene: 7.

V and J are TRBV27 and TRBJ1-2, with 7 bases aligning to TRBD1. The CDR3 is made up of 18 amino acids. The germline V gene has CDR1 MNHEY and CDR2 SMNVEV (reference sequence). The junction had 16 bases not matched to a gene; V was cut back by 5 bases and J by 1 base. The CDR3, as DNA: TGTGCCAGCAGTCCCATATGGGGGACAGATCAATATAACTATGGCTACACCTTC. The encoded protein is CASSPIWGTDQYNYGYTF.

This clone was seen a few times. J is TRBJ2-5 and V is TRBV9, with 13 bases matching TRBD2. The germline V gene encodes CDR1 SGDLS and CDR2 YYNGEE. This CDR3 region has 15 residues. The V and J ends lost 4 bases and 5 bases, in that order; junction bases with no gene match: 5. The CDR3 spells CASSQTSGRSETQYF. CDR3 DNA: TGTGCCAGCAGCCAGACTAGCGGGAGGTCGGAGACCCAGTACTTC.

CDR3 DNA: TGTGCCAGCAGCCAGACTGACTTCGCCAAAAACATTCAGTACTTC. Amino acids: CASSQTDFAKNIQYF. The chain is built from TRBV5-6 and TRBJ2-4; D gene ambiguous. The germline V gene has CDR1 SGHDT and CDR2 YYEEEE. Trimming stripped 4 bases from V and 1 base from J, with 12 bases between. This CDR3 has 15 residues.

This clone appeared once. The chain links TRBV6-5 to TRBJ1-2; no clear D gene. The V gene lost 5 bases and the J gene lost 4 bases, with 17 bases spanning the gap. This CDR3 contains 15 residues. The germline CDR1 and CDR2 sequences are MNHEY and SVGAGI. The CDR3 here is CASSTLLEGIYGYTF. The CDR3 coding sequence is TGTGCCAGCAGTACCCTCTTGGAGGGTATCTATGGCTACACCTTC.

CDR3 sequence reads: CASSSEDPLNSPLHF. CDR3 DNA: TGCGCCAGCAGCTCAGAAGATCCTTTAAATTCACCCCTCCACTTT. This chain links TRBV5-1 with TRBJ1-6; D unclear. The ends were cut back, 3 bases at V and 7 bases at J, with 14 bases in the middle. This CDR3 comprises 15 residues. Germline loops: CDR1 SGHRS, CDR2 YFSETQ.

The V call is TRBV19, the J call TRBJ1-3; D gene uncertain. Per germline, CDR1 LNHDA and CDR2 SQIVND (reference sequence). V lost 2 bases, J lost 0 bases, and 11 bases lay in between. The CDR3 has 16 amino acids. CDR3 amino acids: CASSIIDTSSGNTIYF. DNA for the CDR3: TGTGCCAGTAGTATAATTGACACCAGCTCTGGAAACACCATATATTTT.